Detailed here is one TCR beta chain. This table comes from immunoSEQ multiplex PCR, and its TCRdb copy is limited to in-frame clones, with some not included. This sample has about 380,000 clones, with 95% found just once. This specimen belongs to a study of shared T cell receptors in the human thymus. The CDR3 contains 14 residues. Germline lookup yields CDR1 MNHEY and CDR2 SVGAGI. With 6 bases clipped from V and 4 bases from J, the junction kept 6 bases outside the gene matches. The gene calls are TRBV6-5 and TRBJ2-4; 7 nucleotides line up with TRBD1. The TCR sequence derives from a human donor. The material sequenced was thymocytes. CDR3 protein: CASSYRGAKNIQYF. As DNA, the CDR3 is TGTGCCAGCAGCTACAGGGGTGCAAAAAACATTCAGTACTTC.